This record concerns one T cell receptor beta chain sequence. The sample belongs to a study of cytomegalovirus exposure and HLA in healthy donors. PCR amplification relied on 60 Vbeta primers (plus 13 Jbeta primers). Per the original data handling: In a later analysis, around 10 million of approximately 81 million unique beta chains occurred in at least two donors. Sequencing used immunoSEQ multiplex PCR; TCRdb keeps in-frame clones, though not all of them. V, J and clone size are those of that table, while D and trimming were read from the DNA. Here the sample spans under 200,000 clones, around three quarters being singletons. CDR3 length equals 14 residues. The V and J ends lost 3 bases and 0 bases, in that order; junction bases with no gene match: 0. Per the germline V gene, CDR1 is SGHAT and CDR2 is FQNNGV.

V and J are TRBV11-2 and TRBJ2-3, with 7 bases lining up with TRBD2. Sequenced input: PBMCs. This receptor was identified in a woman aged 25 to 39 in good health and CMV-seronegative. CDR3 coding DNA: TGTGCCAGCAGCTTCGGGGGGAGCACAGATACGCAGTATTTT. This sequence encodes CASSFGGSTDTQYF.